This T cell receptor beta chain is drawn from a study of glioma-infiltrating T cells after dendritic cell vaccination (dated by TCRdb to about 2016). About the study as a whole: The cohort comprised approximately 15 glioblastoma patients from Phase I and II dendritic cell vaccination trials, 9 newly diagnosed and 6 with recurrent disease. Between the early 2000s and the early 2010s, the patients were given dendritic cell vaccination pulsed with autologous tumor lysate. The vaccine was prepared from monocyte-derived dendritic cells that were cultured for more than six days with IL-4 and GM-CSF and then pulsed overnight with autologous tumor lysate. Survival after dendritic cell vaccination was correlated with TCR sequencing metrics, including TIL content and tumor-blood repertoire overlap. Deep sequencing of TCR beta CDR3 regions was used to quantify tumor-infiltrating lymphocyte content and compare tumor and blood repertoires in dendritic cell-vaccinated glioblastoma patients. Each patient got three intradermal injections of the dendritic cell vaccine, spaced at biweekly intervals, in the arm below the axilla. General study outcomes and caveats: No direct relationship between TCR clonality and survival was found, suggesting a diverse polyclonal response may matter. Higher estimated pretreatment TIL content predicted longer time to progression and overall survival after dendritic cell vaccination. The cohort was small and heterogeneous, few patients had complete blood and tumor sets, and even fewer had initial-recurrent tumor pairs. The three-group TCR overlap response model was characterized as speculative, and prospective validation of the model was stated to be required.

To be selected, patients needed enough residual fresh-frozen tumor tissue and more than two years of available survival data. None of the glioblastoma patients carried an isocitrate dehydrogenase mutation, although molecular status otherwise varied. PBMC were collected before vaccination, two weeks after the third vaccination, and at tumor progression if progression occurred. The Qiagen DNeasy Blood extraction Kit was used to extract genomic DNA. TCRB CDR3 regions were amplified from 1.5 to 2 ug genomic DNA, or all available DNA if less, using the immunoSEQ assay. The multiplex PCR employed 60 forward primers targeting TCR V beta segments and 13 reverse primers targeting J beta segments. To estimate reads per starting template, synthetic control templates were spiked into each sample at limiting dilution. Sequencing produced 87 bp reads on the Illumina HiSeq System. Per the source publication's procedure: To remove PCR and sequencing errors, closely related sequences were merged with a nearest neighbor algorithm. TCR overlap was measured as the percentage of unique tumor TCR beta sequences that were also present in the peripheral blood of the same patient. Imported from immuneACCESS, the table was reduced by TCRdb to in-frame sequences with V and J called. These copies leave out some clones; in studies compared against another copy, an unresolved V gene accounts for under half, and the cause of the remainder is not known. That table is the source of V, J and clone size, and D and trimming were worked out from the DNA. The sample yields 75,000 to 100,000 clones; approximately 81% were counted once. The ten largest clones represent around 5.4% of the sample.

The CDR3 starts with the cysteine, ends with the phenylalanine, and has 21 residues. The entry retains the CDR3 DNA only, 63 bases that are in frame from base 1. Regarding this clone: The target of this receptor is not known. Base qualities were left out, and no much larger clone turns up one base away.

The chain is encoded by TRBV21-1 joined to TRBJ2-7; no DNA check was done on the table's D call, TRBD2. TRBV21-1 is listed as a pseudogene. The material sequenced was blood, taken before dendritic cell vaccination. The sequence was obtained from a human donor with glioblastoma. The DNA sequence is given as TGTGCCAGCAGCAAAGGGAGACCTAGCGGACCGCGGACGGGGAAAACCTACGAGCAGTACTTC. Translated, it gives CASSKGRPSGPRTGKTYEQYF.